This T cell receptor (beta chain) was identified in a study of T-cell reconstitution after alpha-beta-depleted transplantation in children. Preparing the TCRbeta library involved the use of unique molecular identifiers. One entry per CDR3 protein, called by TCRdb with MiXCR from the PCR reads. Among over 550,000 distinct CDR3 sequences listed, roughly a tenth were seen once. The CDR3 loop spans 14 amino acids. Germline V gene sequence: CDR1 LNHDA, CDR2 SQIVND (reference sequence). The V segment lost 10 bases and the J segment 3 bases; nucleotides outside the gene matches: 11. Ten or more counts support this clonotype.

The material was PBMCs from the stem cell graft donor, obtained from the stem cell graft. This sequence originates from a human donor who donated a stem cell graft to a child with acute myeloid leukemia. The J gene is TRBJ2-7, the V gene TRBV19; 8 bases line up with TRBD2. CDR3 sequence: CATSVSGSGYEQYF. For the CDR3, the DNA is TGTGCCACCTCCGTGAGCGGGAGCGGCTACGAGCAGTACTTC. Using reference TRBV19 and TRBJ2-7 for the parts outside the CDR3, the full variable domain is DGGITQSPKYLFRKEGQNVTLSCEQNLNHDAMYWYRQDPGQGLRLIYYSQIVNDFQKGDIAEGYSVSREKKESFPLTVTSAQKNPTAFYLCATSVSGSGYEQYFGPGTRLTVT.